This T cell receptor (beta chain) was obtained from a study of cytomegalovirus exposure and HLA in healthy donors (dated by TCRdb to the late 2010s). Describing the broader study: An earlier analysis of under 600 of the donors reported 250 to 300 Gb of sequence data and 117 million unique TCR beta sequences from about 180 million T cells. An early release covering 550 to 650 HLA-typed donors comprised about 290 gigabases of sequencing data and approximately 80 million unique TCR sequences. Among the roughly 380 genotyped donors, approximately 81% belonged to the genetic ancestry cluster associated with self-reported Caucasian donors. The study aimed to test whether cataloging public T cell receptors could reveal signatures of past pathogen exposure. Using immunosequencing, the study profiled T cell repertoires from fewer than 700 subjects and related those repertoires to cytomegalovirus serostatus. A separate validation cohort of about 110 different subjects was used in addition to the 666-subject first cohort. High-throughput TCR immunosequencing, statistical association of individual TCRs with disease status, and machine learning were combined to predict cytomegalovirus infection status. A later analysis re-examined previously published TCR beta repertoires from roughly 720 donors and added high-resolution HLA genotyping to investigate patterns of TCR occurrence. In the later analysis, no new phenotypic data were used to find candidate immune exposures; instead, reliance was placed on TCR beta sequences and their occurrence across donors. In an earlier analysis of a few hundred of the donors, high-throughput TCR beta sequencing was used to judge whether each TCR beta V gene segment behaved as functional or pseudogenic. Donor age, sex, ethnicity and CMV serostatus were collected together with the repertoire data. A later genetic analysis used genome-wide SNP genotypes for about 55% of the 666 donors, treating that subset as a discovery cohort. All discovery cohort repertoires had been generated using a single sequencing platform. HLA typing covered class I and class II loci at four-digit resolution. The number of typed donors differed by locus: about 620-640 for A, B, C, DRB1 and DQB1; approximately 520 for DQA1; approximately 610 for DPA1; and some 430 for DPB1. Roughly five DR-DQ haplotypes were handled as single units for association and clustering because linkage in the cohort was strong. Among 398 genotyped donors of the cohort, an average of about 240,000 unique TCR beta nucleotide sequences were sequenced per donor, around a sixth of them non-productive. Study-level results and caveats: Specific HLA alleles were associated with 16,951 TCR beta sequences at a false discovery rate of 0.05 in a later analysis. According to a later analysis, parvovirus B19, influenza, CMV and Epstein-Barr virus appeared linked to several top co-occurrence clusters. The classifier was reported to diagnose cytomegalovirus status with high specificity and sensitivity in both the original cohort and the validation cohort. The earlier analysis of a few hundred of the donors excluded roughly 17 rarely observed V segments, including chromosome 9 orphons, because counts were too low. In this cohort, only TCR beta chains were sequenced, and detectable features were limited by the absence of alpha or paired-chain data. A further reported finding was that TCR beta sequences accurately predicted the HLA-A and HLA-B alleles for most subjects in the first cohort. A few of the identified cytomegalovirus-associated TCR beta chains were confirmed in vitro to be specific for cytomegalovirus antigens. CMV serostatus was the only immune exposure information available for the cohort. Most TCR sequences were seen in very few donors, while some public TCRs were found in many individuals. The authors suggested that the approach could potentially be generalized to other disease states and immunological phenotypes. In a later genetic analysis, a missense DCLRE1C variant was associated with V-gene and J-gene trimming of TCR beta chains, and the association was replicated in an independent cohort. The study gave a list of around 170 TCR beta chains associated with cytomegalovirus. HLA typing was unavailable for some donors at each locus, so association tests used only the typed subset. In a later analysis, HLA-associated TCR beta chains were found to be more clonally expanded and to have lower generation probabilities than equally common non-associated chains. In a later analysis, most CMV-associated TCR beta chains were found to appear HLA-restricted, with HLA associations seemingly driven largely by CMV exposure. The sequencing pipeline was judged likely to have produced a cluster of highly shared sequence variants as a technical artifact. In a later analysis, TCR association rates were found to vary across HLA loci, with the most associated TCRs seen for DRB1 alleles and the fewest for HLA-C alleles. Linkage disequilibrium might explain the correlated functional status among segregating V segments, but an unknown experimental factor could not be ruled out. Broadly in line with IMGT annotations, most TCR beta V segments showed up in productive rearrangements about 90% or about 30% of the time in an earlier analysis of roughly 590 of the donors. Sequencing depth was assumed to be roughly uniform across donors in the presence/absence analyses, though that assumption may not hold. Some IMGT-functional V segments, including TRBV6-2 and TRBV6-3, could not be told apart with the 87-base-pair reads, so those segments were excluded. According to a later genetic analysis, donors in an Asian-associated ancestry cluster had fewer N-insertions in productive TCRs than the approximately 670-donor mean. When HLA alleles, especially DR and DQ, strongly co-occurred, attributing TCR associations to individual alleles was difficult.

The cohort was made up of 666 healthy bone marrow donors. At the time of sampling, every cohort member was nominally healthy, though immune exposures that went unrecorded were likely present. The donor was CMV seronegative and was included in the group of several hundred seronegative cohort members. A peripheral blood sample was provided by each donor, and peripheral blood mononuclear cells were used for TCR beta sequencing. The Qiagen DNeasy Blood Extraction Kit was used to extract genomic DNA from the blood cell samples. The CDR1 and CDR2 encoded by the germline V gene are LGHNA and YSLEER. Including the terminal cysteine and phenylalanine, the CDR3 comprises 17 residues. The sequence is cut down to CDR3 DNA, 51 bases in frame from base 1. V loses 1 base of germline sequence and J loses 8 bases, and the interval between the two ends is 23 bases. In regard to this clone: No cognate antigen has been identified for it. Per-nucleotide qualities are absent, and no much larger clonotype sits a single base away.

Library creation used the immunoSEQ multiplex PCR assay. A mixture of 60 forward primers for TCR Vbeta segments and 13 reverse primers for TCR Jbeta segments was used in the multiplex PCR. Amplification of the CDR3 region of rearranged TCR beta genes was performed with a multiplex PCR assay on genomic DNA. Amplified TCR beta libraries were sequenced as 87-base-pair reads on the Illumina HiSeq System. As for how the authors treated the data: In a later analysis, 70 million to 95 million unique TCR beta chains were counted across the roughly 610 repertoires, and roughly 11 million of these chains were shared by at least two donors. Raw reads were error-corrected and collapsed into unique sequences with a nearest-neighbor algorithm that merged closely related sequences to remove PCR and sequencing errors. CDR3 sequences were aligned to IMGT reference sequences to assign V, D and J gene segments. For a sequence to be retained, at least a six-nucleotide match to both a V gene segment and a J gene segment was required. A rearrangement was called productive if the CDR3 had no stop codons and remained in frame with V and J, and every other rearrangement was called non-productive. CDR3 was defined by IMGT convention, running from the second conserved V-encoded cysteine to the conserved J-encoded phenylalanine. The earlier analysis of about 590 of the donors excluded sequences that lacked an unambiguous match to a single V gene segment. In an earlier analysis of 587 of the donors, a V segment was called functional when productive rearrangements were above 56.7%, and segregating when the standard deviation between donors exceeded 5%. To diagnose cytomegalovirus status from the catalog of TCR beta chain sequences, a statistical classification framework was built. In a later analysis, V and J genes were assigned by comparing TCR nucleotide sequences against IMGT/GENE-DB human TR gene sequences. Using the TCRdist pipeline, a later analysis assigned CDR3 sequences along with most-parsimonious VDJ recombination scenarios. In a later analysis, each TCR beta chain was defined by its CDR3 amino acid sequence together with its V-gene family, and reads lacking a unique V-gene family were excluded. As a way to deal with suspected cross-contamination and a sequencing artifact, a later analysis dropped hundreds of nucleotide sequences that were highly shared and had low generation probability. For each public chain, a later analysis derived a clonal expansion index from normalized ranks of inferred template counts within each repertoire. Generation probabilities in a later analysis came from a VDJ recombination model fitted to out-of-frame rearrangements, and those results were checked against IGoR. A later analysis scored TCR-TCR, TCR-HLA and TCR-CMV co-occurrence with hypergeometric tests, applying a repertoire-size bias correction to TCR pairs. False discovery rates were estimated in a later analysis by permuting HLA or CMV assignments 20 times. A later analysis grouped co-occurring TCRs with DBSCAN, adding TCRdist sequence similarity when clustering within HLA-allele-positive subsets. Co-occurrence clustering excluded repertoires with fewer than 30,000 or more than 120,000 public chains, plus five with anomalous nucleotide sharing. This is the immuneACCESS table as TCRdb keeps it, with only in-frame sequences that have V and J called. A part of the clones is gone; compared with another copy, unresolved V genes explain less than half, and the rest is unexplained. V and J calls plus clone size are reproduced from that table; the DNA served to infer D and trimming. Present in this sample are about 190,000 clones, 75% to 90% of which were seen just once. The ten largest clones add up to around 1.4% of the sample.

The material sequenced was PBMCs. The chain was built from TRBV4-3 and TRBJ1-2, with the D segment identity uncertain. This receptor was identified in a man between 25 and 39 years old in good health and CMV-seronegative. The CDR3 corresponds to CASSQGFSSTDYGGYTF. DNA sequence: TGCGCCAGCAGCCAAGGGTTTTCGAGCACCGATTACGGGGGCTACACCTTC.